This T cell receptor beta chain derives from a study of OX40 agonist ivuxolimab in advanced cancers. In its sample, this clone was seen once. The repertoire was sequenced with immunoSEQ multiplex PCR; TCRdb's copy has only in-frame clones and lacks some. The sample lists approximately 60,000 clones; around 86% were seen once. The CDR3 is 16 residues long. The germline gives CDR1 LNHDA, CDR2 SQIVND (reference sequence). The junction had 6 bases not matched to a gene; V was cut back by 1 base and J by 6 bases. The V call is TRBV19, the J call TRBJ1-6; 7 bases fit TRBD1. This sequence was found in an adult with an advanced solid tumor such as melanoma, head and neck, liver or kidney cancer. This specimen consisted of CD4+ or CD8+ T cells sorted from blood, obtained in a trial of the OX40 agonist ivuxolimab. The CDR3 DNA follows: TGTGCCAGTAGTATAGTTCGAGGACAGGCTAATTCACCCCTCCACTTT. It is translated as CASSIVRGQANSPLHF.